Listed here are 9 T cell receptor beta chains from one sample, sequenced in a study of blood T cell repertoires in COVID-19. Profiled with immunoSEQ multiplex PCR; TCRdb holds only in-frame clones, not every one. The sample has approximately 82,000 clones; around 83% are singletons. The sequenced sample consisted of peripheral blood. These receptor sequences come from a woman aged 55-70 years with acute or convalescent COVID-19.

The chain couples TRBV11-3 to TRBJ1-1; unclear D gene. Germline loops: CDR1 SGHNT, CDR2 YENEEA. V shed 10 bases and J shed 5 bases, with 23 bases lying between them. The CDR3 consists of 15 residues. Here the CDR3 reads CATARGPFRGTEAFF. The CDR3 coding sequence is TGTGCCACCGCCAGAGGACCCTTCCGGGGAACTGAAGCTTTCTTT.

The rearrangement uses TRBV11-3 and TRBJ2-3, with 13 bases identical to TRBD2. The germline gives CDR1 SGHNT, CDR2 YENEEA. This CDR3 is 16 amino acids long. The ends lost 5 bases at V and 4 bases at J; junction bases unmatched: 6. In nucleotides, the CDR3 is TGTGCCAGCAGCCCGGGACTAGCGGGAACTCCAGATACGCAGTATTTT. Translation gives CASSPGLAGTPDTQYF.

This rearrangement joins TRBV6-5 to TRBJ2-7; the D is unclear. Germline V gene sequence: CDR1 MNHEY, CDR2 SVGAGI. With 2 bases removed from V and 3 bases from J, the gap between germline ends came to 2 bases. The CDR3 has 11 residues. CDR3 amino acids: CASSYLYEQYF. CDR3 coding DNA: TGTGCCAGCAGTTACCTCTACGAGCAGTACTTC.

This clone was observed once. The V call is TRBV7-2, the J call TRBJ2-2; D not resolved. Germline V gives CDR1 SGHTA, CDR2 FQGNSA. V lost 1 base to trimming and J lost 5 bases, with 11 bases between them. CDR3 size: 15 residues. For the CDR3, the DNA is TGTGCCAGCAGCTTAGGGGCCTTAATGACCGGGGAGCTGTTTTTT. This encodes CASSLGALMTGELFF.

The chain links TRBV28 to TRBJ1-6, with 7 bases matching TRBD1. Per the germline V gene, CDR1 is MDHEN and CDR2 is SYDVKM. V was pared by 5 bases and J by 11 bases, with 12 bases of the junction left unmatched. The CDR3 contains 15 residues. For the CDR3, the DNA is TGTGCCAGCAGTAAAACCGGGACAGTACCTCCACCCCTCCACTTT. Translated, it gives CASSKTGTVPPPLHF.

This clone was seen only once. This rearrangement joins TRBV5-1 to TRBJ2-1; 11 bases map to TRBD2. V trimming: 3 bases; J trimming: 9 bases; junction bases outside the gene matches: 8. CDR3 length: 15 residues. In germline, CDR1 is SGHRS, CDR2 YFSETQ. The DNA of the CDR3 is TGCGCCAGCAGCTCCGAACTAGCGGGAGACGGTGAGCAGTTCTTC. It is translated as CASSSELAGDGEQFF.

In this sample, this clone turned up a few times. The gene calls are TRBV5-1 and TRBJ2-7; TRBD2 is a possible D gene (6 bases). V gave up 0 bases and J gave up 0 bases, with 13 bases separating them. The CDR3 runs to 16 residues. The germline CDR1 and CDR2 sequences are SGHRS and YFSETQ. CDR3 loop: CASSLAGGVSSYEQYF. The DNA for the CDR3 is TGCGCCAGCAGCTTGGCCGGCGGGGTTAGCTCCTACGAGCAGTACTTC.

The rearrangement joins TRBV28 to TRBJ1-5, with D tentatively TRBD1 (5 bases). Germline CDR1 and CDR2: MDHEN and SYDVKM. Trimming took 8 bases from V and 7 from J, leaving 21 bases between them. The CDR3 totals 15 residues. The CDR3 nucleotides read TGTGCCAGCGGGGTAGAGGGCCAGGGAGGCCAGCCCCAGCATTTT. Translation: CASGVEGQGGQPQHF.

The chain recombines TRBV11-2 with TRBJ2-7, with TRBD2 matching over 11 bases. The CDR3 runs to 15 residues. V lost 7 bases to trimming and J lost 7 bases; unmatched junction nucleotides: 12. Germline V gene data show CDR1 as SGHAT and CDR2 as FQNNGV. CDR3 residues: CASTPRLAGPFEQYF. DNA for the CDR3: TGTGCCAGCACTCCTAGACTAGCGGGGCCCTTTGAGCAGTACTTC.